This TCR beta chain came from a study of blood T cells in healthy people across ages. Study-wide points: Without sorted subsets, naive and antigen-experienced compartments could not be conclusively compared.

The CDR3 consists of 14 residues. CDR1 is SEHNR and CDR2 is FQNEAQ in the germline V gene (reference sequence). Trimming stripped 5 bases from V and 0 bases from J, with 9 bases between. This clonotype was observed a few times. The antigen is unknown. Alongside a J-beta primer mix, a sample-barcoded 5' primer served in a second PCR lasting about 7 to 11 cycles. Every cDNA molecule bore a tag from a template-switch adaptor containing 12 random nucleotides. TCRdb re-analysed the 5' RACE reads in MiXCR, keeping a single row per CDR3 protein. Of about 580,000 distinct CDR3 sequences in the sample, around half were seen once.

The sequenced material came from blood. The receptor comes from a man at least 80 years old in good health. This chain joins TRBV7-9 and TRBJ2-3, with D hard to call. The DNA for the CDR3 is TGTGCCAGCAGCCCCACCTCTAGCACAGATACGCAGTATTTT. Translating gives CASSPTSSTDTQYF.